The 32 T cell receptor beta chains given below trace back to one sample, sequenced in a study of monozygotic twins with inflammatory bowel disease. TCRdb reanalyzed the 5' RACE reads, giving one entry per CDR3 protein sequence and no DNA. Its listing shows 200,000 to 250,000 distinct CDR3 sequences. The sequencing input was blood. These receptors all come from a human donor with ulcerative colitis or Crohn's disease, or a healthy co-twin of an affected twin (not recorded which).

The CDR3 sequence: CASSGQGTGELFF. The chain employs TRBV6-2 or TRBV6-3 and TRBJ2-2; TCRdb names TRBD1, which stays unverified in the absence of DNA. Germline assignment: CDR1 MNHEY and CDR2 SVGEGT. The length of the CDR3 is 13 residues.

V and J are TRBV12-3 or TRBV12-4 and TRBJ2-2; the TRBD2 assignment by TCRdb is unverifiable without DNA. CDR3 length: 15 residues. This CDR3 reads CASSRVEGNTGELFF.

The chain has TRBV20-1 and TRBJ2-5. CDR3 size: 14 residues. Germline CDR1 and CDR2: DFQATT and SNEGSKA (reference sequence). The CDR3 sequence: CSARNWPQGETQYF.

The rearrangement joins TRBV29-1 to TRBJ2-1; with no DNA, the TCRdb D assignment of TRBD1 cannot be verified. The length of the CDR3 is 12 residues. Germline V gives CDR1 SQVTM, CDR2 ANQGSEA. This CDR3 reads CSVPLSYNEQFF.

This chain connects TRBV20-1 to TRBJ2-1; with no DNA, the TCRdb D assignment of TRBD1 cannot be verified. Germline lookup yields CDR1 DFQATT and CDR2 SNEGSKA (reference sequence). The CDR3 is 14 amino acids. The CDR3 reads CSARDASLDNEQFF.

CDR3: CASSRTQGSDEQYF. This rearrangement joins TRBV18 to TRBJ2-7; checking the TCRdb D call of TRBD1 is not possible without DNA. Per germline, CDR1 KGHSH and CDR2 LQKENI. The CDR3 sequence is 14 residues long.

The chain uses TRBV7-2 and TRBJ2-1; TCRdb names TRBD1, which stays unverified in the absence of DNA. The CDR3 has 15 amino acids. In germline, CDR1 is SGHTA, CDR2 FQGNSA. The CDR3 region is CASSRRQGTYNEQFF.

This sequence joins TRBV5-1 and TRBJ2-7; absent DNA, TCRdb's TRBD1 call cannot be checked. This CDR3 spans 14 amino acids. Germline-derived CDR1 and CDR2 are SGHRS and YFSETQ. This CDR3 reads CASSLQGQNYEQYF. Variable domain in full (rest from reference TRBV5-1 and TRBJ2-7): KAGVTQTPRYLIKTRGQQVTLSCSPISGHRSVSWYQQTPGQGLQFLFEYFSETQRNKGNFPGRFSGRQFSNSRSEMNVSTLELGDSALYLCASSLQGQNYEQYFGPGTRLTVT.

V is TRBV12-3 or TRBV12-4 and J is TRBJ2-5; TCRdb designates TRBD1, a call that cannot be tested without DNA. There are 13 residues in the CDR3. Here the CDR3 reads CASNAGVTETQYF.

The chain links TRBV24-1 to TRBJ2-1. CDR3 length: 12 amino acids. Germline V gives CDR1 KGHDR, CDR2 SFDVKD. The CDR3: CATSDMGNEQFF.

The V gene is TRBV12-3 or TRBV12-4, the J gene TRBJ1-1; TCRdb lists TRBD1, though no DNA is available to test this call. CDR3 size: 13 residues. This chain's CDR3 is CASTPPGNTEAFF.

V is TRBV7-8 and J is TRBJ1-3; TCRdb indicates TRBD1, and absent DNA this call remains unverified. Germline V gene lookup returns CDR1 SGHVS and CDR2 FQNEAQ. This CDR3 comprises 16 residues. The CDR3 loop is CASSLRTGGYGNTIYF. The full variable domain, in which reference TRBV7-8 and TRBJ1-3 provide the parts outside the CDR3, is GAGVSQSPRYKVAKRGQDVALRCDPISGHVSLFWYQQALGQGPEFLTYFQNEAQLDKSGLPSDRFFAERPEGSVSTLKIQRTQQEDSAVYLCASSLRTGGYGNTIYFGEGSWLTVV.

The V and J genes are TRBV7-9 and TRBJ2-7; lacking DNA, the TRBD1 call made by TCRdb goes unchecked. Germline V gene data show CDR1 as SEHNR and CDR2 as FQNEAQ (reference sequence). The length of the CDR3 is 15 residues. The chain's CDR3 is CASSLGQGYTYEQYF.

J is TRBJ1-3 and V is TRBV25-1; the D call of TRBD1 rests on TCRdb alone, since no DNA is present to check it. Germline CDR1 reads MGHDK; CDR2 reads SYGVNS. This CDR3 is built from 16 residues. CDR3: CASSEYSPGIGNTIYF.

This chain links TRBV4-3 with TRBJ2-7. Germline values: CDR1 LGHNA, CDR2 YSLEER. The CDR3 spans 14 residues. The CDR3 protein is CASSQDRFGYEQYF.

The chain employs TRBV5-1 and TRBJ1-4. The V gene's germline CDR1 is SGHRS and CDR2 YFSETQ. The CDR3 length is 14 residues. CDR3 in amino acids: CASSLDAWDEKLFF.

The rearrangement joins TRBV12-3 or TRBV12-4 to TRBJ2-2; the TCRdb D gene call, TRBD2, has no DNA to confirm it. The CDR3 consists of 16 residues. The CDR3: CASSPLAGGPNGELFF.

The J gene is TRBJ1-3, the V gene TRBV7-2; the D call of TRBD1 rests on TCRdb alone, since no DNA is present to check it. The germline gives CDR1 SGHTA, CDR2 FQGNSA. The CDR3 has 16 amino acids. The CDR3 loop reads CASSLEGTGVGNTIYF.

The chain employs TRBV20-1 and TRBJ2-1; TCRdb returns TRBD1, unconfirmable since there is no DNA. From germline, CDR1 is DFQATT and CDR2 SNEGSKA (reference sequence). The CDR3 is 15 amino acids. The CDR3 loop reads CSARKGAPTNNEQFF.

The V and J genes are TRBV7-9 and TRBJ1-2; TCRdb indicates TRBD1, and absent DNA this call remains unverified. CDR3 length equals 16 residues. Germline CDR1 and CDR2: SEHNR and FQNEAQ (reference sequence). CDR3: CASSFQTGLDSDGYTF.

The rearrangement links TRBV7-2 to TRBJ2-1; TCRdb's D call, TRBD2, is unchecked because there is no DNA. Germline V gene data show CDR1 as SGHTA and CDR2 as FQGNSA. There are 14 residues in the CDR3. The chain's CDR3 is CASSSQGTRNEQFF.

The chain recombines TRBV20-1 with TRBJ2-3; no DNA is available, so the TRBD2 call from TCRdb remains unchecked. Germline CDR1 is DFQATT and CDR2 is SNEGSKA (reference sequence). This CDR3 spans 14 amino acids. CDR3 sequence: CSAGEGLAADTQYF.

The V gene is TRBV19, the J gene TRBJ1-2; the D gene TCRdb calls, TRBD1, cannot be checked with no DNA. CDR3 length equals 14 residues. Germline assignment: CDR1 LNHDA and CDR2 SQIVND (reference sequence). The CDR3 loop is CASSTDRGYYGYTF.

This CDR3 is CASSLAGGDYNEQFF. The J gene is TRBJ2-1, the V gene TRBV5-1; the D call from TCRdb, TRBD1, cannot be confirmed without DNA. Germline assignment: CDR1 SGHRS and CDR2 YFSETQ. The CDR3 extends over 15 amino acids.

The gene calls are TRBV7-7 and TRBJ2-3. The CDR3 sequence is 13 residues long. Per germline, CDR1 SSHAT and CDR2 FNYEAQ (reference sequence). The CDR3 region is CASSQQNTDTQYF.

The chain joins TRBV11-1 to TRBJ2-2; lacking DNA, the TRBD2 call made by TCRdb goes unchecked. This CDR3 has 20 amino acids. The germline V gene encodes CDR1 SGHAT and CDR2 FQDESV (reference sequence). CDR3 amino acids: CASSGRLAGRVPDHTGELFF. The variable domain in full, with the rest retrieved from reference TRBV11-1 and TRBJ2-2, is EAEVAQSPRYKITEKSQAVAFWCDPISGHATLYWYRQILGQGPELLVQFQDESVVDDSQLPKDRFSAERLKGVDSTLKIQPAELGDSAMYLCASSGRLAGRVPDHTGELFFGEGSRLTVL.

V is TRBV24-1 and J is TRBJ2-7; no DNA is available, so the TRBD1 call from TCRdb remains unchecked. There are 13 residues in the CDR3. The germline V gene has CDR1 KGHDR and CDR2 SFDVKD. Here the CDR3 reads CATSDNTGAEQYF.

This chain uses TRBV6-5 with TRBJ2-2; TCRdb's D call of TRBD1 is untestable without DNA. This CDR3 comprises 13 residues. The germline V gene encodes CDR1 MNHEY and CDR2 SVGAGI. CDR3 sequence: CASCPRSTGELFF.

This chain connects TRBV6-5 to TRBJ2-7; the TCRdb call, TRBD2, lacks DNA for checking. The length of the CDR3 is 11 residues. Germline-derived CDR1 and CDR2 are MNHEY and SVGAGI. The CDR3 sequence is CASRFGARQYF.

The chain is built from TRBV18 and TRBJ2-6; the D call of TRBD2 rests on TCRdb alone, since no DNA is present to check it. CDR1 and CDR2 from the germline V gene are KGHSH and LQKENI. This CDR3 is 19 amino acids long. The CDR3: CASSLRGGSSASGANVLTF.

The V and J genes are TRBV7-2 and TRBJ2-2; TCRdb outputs TRBD2, but without DNA this stays unchecked. CDR1 is SGHTA, CDR2 FQGNSA, per germline. The CDR3 loop spans 15 amino acids. The CDR3 loop is CASRPAAANTGELFF.

The chain carries TRBV5-1 and TRBJ2-7; TCRdb outputs TRBD2, but without DNA this stays unchecked. CDR1 is SGHRS and CDR2 is YFSETQ in the germline V gene. The CDR3 covers 17 residues. The CDR3 loop is CASSSTSLYGPSYEQYF.